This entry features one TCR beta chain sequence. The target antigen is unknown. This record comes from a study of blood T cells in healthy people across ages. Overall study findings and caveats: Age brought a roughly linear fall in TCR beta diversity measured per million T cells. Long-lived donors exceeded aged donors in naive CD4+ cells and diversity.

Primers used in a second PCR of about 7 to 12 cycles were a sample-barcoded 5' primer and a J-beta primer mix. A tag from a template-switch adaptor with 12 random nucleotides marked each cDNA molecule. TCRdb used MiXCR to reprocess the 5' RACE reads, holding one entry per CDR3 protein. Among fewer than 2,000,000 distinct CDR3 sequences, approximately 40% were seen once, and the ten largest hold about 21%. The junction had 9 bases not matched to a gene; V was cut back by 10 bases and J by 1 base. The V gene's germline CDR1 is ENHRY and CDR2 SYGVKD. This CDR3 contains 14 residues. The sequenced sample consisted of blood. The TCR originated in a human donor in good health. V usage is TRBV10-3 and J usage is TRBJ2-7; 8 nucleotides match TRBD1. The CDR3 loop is CATREQGDSYEQYF. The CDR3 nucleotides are TGTGCCACCCGAGAACAGGGGGATTCCTACGAGCAGTACTTC.